What follows is one T cell receptor (beta chain) and its context. The record originates from a study of OX40 agonist ivuxolimab in advanced cancers. As for the study in general: Across the patients, intravenous ivuxolimab was delivered every 2 weeks at 0.01 to 10 mg/kg. Treatment received earlier with anti-PD-1, anti-PD-L1 or anti-CTLA-4 agents was allowed, and less than 45% had some. Three dose-escalation patients had partial responses: one with hepatocellular carcinoma and two with cutaneous melanoma.

CDR3 length: 19 residues. Germline-derived CDR1 and CDR2 are LNHDA and SQIVND (reference sequence). V gave up 3 bases and J gave up 0 bases, with 24 bases separating them. Measured with immunoSEQ multiplex PCR; TCRdb has only the in-frame clones, and not every one. The repertoire consists of some 40,000 clones, with approximately 80% occurring once and the leading ten covering 22%. V usage is TRBV19 and J usage is TRBJ2-7; perhaps TRBD1 as D (6 bases). The starting material was CD4+ or CD8+ T cells sorted from blood, obtained in a trial of the OX40 agonist ivuxolimab. This sequence was found in an adult with an advanced solid tumor such as melanoma, head and neck, liver or kidney cancer. CDR3 nucleotides: TGTGCCAGTAGTATCAAAAAAAAGGACAGTATTAGGAGCTCCTACGAGCAGTACTTC. This encodes CASSIKKKDSIRSSYEQYF.